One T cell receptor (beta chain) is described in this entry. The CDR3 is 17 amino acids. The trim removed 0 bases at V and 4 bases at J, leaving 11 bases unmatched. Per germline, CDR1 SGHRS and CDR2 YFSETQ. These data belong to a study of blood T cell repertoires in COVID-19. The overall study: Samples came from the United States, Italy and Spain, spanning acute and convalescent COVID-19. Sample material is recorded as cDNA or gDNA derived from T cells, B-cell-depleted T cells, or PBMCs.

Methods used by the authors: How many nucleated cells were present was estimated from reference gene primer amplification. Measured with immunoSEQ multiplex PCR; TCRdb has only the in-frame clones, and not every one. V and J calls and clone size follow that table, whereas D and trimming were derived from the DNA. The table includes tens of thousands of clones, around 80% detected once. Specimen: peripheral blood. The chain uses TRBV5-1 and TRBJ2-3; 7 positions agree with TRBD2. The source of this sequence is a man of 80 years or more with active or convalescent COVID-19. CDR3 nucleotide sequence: TGCGCCAGCAGCTTGGGGATTGGCGGGAGAAGCTCAGATACGCAGTATTTT. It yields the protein CASSLGIGGRSSDTQYF.